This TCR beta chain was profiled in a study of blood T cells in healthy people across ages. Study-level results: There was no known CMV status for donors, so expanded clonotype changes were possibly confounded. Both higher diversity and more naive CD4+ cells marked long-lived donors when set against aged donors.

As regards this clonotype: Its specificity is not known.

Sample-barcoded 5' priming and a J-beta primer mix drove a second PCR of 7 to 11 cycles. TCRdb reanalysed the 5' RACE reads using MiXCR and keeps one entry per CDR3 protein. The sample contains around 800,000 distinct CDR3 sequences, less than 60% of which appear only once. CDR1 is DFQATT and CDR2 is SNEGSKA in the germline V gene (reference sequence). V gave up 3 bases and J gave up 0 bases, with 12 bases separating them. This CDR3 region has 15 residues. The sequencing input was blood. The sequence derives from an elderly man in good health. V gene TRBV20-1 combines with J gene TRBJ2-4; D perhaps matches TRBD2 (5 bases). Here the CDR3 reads CSASVPRGAKNIQYF. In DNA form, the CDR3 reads TGCAGTGCTAGCGTCCCCCGGGGAGCCAAAAACATTCAGTACTTC.